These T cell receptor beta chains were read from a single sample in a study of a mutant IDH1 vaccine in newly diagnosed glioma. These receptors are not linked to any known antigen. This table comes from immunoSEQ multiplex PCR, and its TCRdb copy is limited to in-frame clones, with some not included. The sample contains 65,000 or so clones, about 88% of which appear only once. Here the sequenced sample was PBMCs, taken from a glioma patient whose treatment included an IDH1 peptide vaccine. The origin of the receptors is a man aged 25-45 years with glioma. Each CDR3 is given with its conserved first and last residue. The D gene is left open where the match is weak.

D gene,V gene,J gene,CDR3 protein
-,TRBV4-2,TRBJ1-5,CASSQDSSNQPQHF
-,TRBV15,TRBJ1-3,CATSRDWTVTSSGNTIYF
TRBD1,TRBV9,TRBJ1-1,CASSVRDRMNTEAFF
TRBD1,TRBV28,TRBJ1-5,CASSLGGTVNQPQHF
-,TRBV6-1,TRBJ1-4,CASRAGTGHPQKLFF
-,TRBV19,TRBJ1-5,CASSIIQGPQHF
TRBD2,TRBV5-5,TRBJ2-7,CASSLVAGDLYEQYF
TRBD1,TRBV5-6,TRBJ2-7,CASSLSLWTGASYEQYF
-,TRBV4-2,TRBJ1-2,CASSQESGTNYGYTF
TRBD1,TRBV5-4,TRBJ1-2,CASNTGGTTLNYGYTF
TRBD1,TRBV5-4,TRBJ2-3,CASSLGQGISSTDTQYF
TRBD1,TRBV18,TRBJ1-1,CASSAGQGANTEAFF
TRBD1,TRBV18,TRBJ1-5,CASSPPGQGNQPQHF
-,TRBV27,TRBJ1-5,CASSRSFSQPQHF
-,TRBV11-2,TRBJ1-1,CASSLRSAGHTEAFF
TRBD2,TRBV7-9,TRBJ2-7,CASSLAGTSGGLSYEQYF
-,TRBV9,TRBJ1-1,CASNGGSNTEAFF
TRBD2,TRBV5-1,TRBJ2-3,CASSLVPGLRSADTQYF
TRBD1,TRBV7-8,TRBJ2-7,CASSVGQEIYEQYF
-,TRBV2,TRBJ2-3,CASSAVNTQYF
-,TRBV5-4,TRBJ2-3,CASSLRPKPSDTQYF
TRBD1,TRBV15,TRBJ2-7,CATSRDLGTGGRTDEQYF
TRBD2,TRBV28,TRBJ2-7,CASGGAYEQYF
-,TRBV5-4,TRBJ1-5,CASSSGQGRNQPQHF
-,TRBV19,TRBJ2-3,CASSMTSATIRDTQYF
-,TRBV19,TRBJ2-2,CASSGGYANTGELFF
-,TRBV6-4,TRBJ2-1,CASSDSRGDEQFF
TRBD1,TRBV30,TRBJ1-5,CAWSVAGTGHQPQHF
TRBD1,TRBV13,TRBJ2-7,CASTSGGEQYF
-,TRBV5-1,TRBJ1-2,CASSLGDLRDNYGYTF
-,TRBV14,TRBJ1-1,CASSSGLITEAFF
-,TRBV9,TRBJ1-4,CASSPTGTTNEKLFF
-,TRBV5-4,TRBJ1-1,CASSQFRDTEAFF
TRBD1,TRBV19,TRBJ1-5,CASTGTGNDQPQHF
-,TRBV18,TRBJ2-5,CASSPGTGYEWAQYF
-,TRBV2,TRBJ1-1,CASSVAAEAFF
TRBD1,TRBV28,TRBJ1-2,CASSPGDRAGGYTF
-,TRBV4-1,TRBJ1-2,CASKPDRQVRYGYTF
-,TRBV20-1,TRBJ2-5,CSALQETQYF
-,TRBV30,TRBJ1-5,CAWSSPGLLSNQPQHF
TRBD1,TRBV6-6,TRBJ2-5,CASSYSGQQETQYF
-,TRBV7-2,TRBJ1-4,CASSAPQGKGEKLFF
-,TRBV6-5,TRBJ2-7,CASSYRHGGEQYF
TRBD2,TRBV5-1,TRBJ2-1,CASSPLAGGYNEQFF
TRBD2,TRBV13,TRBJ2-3,CASSLVGLAGVTDTQYF
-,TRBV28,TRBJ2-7,CASSLEGYEQYF
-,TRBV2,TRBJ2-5,CASRPIFLTDQETQYF
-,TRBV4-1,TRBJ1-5,CASSQEGVMSNQPQHF
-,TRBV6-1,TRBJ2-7,CASSKLGAEQYF
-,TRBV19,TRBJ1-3,CASWDLASGNTIYF
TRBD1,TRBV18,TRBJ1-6,CASSPPPDRGSPLHF
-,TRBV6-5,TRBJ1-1,CASSPVAPNTEAFF
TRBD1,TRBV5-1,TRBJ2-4,CASSHNTGGLAKNIQYF
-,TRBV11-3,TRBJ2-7,CASSPTRTHEQYF